The present T cell receptor beta chain was sequenced within a study of cytomegalovirus exposure and HLA in healthy donors. The CDR3 covers 16 residues. Germline-derived CDR1 and CDR2 are SGHVS and FNYEAQ. Primers for the PCR totalled 60 Vbeta and 13 Jbeta. This table comes from immunoSEQ multiplex PCR, and its TCRdb copy is limited to in-frame clones, with some not included. The sample includes about 270,000 clones, around 86% of them seen just once. On this clone: Mismatch with germline at one junction end may stem from a read error. Other DNA sequences of this sample code for an identical CDR3.

This rearrangement joins TRBV7-6 to TRBJ1-3, with D perhaps TRBD1 (6 bases). The specimen was PBMCs. The origin of this receptor is a man aged 40-55 years in good health and CMV-seropositive. CDR3 protein: CASSSQDRVSGNTIYF. Written as DNA, the CDR3 is TGCGCCAGCAGCTCCCAGGACAGAGTCTCTGGAAACACCATATATTTT.